Reported below is one TCR beta chain. Antigen unknown. Unique-molecular-identifier-tagged TCR beta cDNA libraries were used. In TCRdb, the PCR reads were re-called with MiXCR into one record per CDR3 protein. This table holds roughly 540,000 distinct CDR3 sequences, around 36% found once. The sample originates from a study of post-analysis software for immune sequencing data. Study results and caveats: Controls showed lower frequencies than patients for roughly five TRBV segments, and TRBV5-6, TRBV5-1 and TRBV20-1 were among these.

CDR3 size: 15 residues. Trimming shortened V by 6 bases and J by 4 bases, and 19 bases separated the two germline ends. J is TRBJ2-7 and V is TRBV12-3 or TRBV12-4, with D possibly matching TRBD2 (6 bases). Input material: blood. The TCR originated in a girl between 2 and 17 years old with multiple sclerosis. CDR3 region: CASSRPQGGQYEQYF. The CDR3, as DNA: TGTGCCAGCAGCCGGCCGCAGGGAGGTCAATACGAGCAGTACTTC.